This TCR beta chain appears in the sequencing data of a study of blood T cell repertoires in COVID-19. The table came from immunoSEQ multiplex PCR; TCRdb's copy has only in-frame clones and leaves some out. This sample carries 190,000 or so clones, about 89% of them seen once, and the ten largest clones take around 7%. This CDR3 is 16 amino acids long. In germline, CDR1 is SGHVS, CDR2 FNYEAQ. The V end lost 0 bases, the J end lost 5 bases, and 13 bases lay between the germline ends. The chain employs TRBV7-6 and TRBJ2-2; no clear D. Sequencing was performed on peripheral blood. The clonotype comes from a man aged 40-49 years with acute or convalescent COVID-19. Here the CDR3 reads CASSLARGGGTGELFF. DNA for the CDR3: TGTGCCAGCAGCTTAGCACGCGGCGGCGGTACCGGGGAGCTGTTTTTT.